The 21 T cell receptor beta chains below all came from one sample that was sequenced in a study of blood T cell repertoires in COVID-19. The assay was immunoSEQ multiplex PCR, and TCRdb's table has in-frame clones only and misses some. Of around 200,000 clones listed, approximately 88% are singletons. Sequencing was done on a sample of PBMCs or T cells enriched from blood (not recorded which). These receptors originate from a man younger than 30 with acute COVID-19.

This clone was seen a single time. The chain carries TRBV6-5 and TRBJ1-1; no definite D call. Trimming left V 6 bases short and J 0 bases short, with 11 bases between. The CDR3 has 14 amino acids. In germline, CDR1 is MNHEY, CDR2 SVGAGI. CDR3 sequence: CASSDSNLNTEAFF. The CDR3 DNA reads as TGTGCCAGCAGCGATAGTAACCTGAACACTGAAGCTTTCTTT.

V and J are TRBV24-1 and TRBJ2-1; TRBD1 matches at 7 bases. Per germline, CDR1 KGHDR and CDR2 SFDVKD. J lost 1 base, V lost 3 bases, and 2 bases had no gene match. CDR3 length: 15 amino acids. The CDR3 reads CATSDPGQSYNEQFF. CDR3 nucleotides: TGTGCCACCAGTGATCCGGGACAGTCCTACAATGAGCAGTTCTTC.

This CDR3 reads CAWSSPGPSYEQYF. The CDR3 region has the DNA TGTGCCTGGAGTTCCCCGGGTCCATCCTACGAGCAGTACTTC. The chain has TRBV30 and TRBJ2-7; the D is unclear. The V gene's germline CDR1 is GTSNPN and CDR2 SVGIG (reference sequence). V was trimmed by 2 bases and J by 1 base, leaving 12 bases between them. CDR3 size: 14 residues.

The chain is built from TRBV5-1 and TRBJ1-2; D unresolved. CDR1 and CDR2 from the germline V gene are SGHRS and YFSETQ. Between the trimmed V and J ends, which lost 0 bases and 0 bases, there was a span of 9 bases. This CDR3 has 15 residues. CDR3 in DNA: TGCGCCAGCAGCTTGGGACTCCAAGCTAACTATGGCTACACCTTC. This sequence encodes CASSLGLQANYGYTF.

The gene calls are TRBV5-1 and TRBJ2-3; TRBD2 is a possible D gene (6 bases). CDR3 size: 16 residues. Germline assignment: CDR1 SGHRS and CDR2 YFSETQ. The V end lost 0 bases, the J end lost 5 bases, and 16 bases lay between the germline ends. CDR3 in amino acids: CASSLDREPFIDTQYF. CDR3 in DNA: TGCGCCAGCAGCTTGGACCGGGAGCCATTCATAGATACGCAGTATTTT. Full variable domain (rest looked up from reference TRBV5-1 and TRBJ2-3): KAGVTQTPRYLIKTRGQQVTLSCSPISGHRSVSWYQQTPGQGLQFLFEYFSETQRNKGNFPGRFSGRQFSNSRSEMNVSTLELGDSALYLCASSLDREPFIDTQYFGPGTRLTVL.

The J gene is TRBJ2-7, the V gene TRBV4-1; D is undetermined. V was shortened by 0 bases and J by 1 base, with 4 bases between the two germline ends. The germline CDR1 and CDR2 sequences are MGHRA and YSYEKL. The CDR3 loop spans 13 amino acids. CDR3: CASSQDRSYEQYF. CDR3 nucleotides: TGCGCCAGCAGCCAAGACCGGTCCTACGAGCAGTACTTC.

This sequence joins TRBV6-1 and TRBJ1-5; tentatively, D is TRBD1 (6 bases). V was clipped by 2 bases and J by 0 bases, with 11 bases between them. CDR1 is MNHNS, CDR2 SASEGT, per germline. This CDR3 has 16 residues. Here the CDR3 DNA reads TGTGCCAGCAGTGAAATTGGGGGCTATAGCAATCAGCCCCAGCATTTT. This encodes CASSEIGGYSNQPQHF.

The V and J genes are TRBV7-8 and TRBJ1-6; possible D gene TRBD1, 6 bases. Germline V gene lookup returns CDR1 SGHVS and CDR2 FQNEAQ. CDR3 size: 14 residues. V lost 5 bases and J lost 7, with 12 bases in between. CDR3: CASSVDRLNSPLHF. As DNA, the CDR3 is TGTGCCAGCAGCGTAGACAGGCTAAATTCACCCCTCCACTTT.

The chain links TRBV5-6 to TRBJ1-2; the D gene is possibly TRBD1 (6 bases). Trimming removed 3 bases from V and 6 bases from J, with 12 bases in between. Germline assignment: CDR1 SGHDT and CDR2 YYEEEE. This CDR3 has 13 amino acids. The CDR3 loop is CASSSRQVDGYTF. The CDR3 coding sequence is TGTGCCAGCAGCTCGAGACAGGTCGATGGCTACACCTTC.

This chain links TRBV7-9 with TRBJ2-7; D may be TRBD1 (5 bases). The CDR3 spans 13 residues. Germline CDR1 and CDR2: SEHNR and FQNEAQ (reference sequence). V was clipped by 5 bases and J by 3 bases, with 11 bases between them. The CDR3 reads CASSLPRDYEQYF. For the CDR3, the DNA is TGTGCCAGCAGCCTACCCAGGGACTACGAGCAGTACTTC.

V gene TRBV13 combines with J gene TRBJ1-1, with 7 bases lining up with TRBD1. The CDR3 is made up of 14 amino acids. J was trimmed by 2 bases and V by 6 bases; bases with no gene match: 6. Per germline, CDR1 PRHDT and CDR2 FYEKMQ (reference sequence). The CDR3 protein is CASSLNRGNTEAFF. CDR3 DNA sequence: TGTGCCAGCAGTTTAAACAGGGGCAACACTGAAGCTTTCTTT.

This chain links TRBV20-1 with TRBJ1-2, with D uncertain. This CDR3 spans 11 amino acids. Germline CDR1 DFQATT, CDR2 SNEGSKA (reference sequence). Written as DNA, the CDR3 is TGCAAAGTTAGATCGGGGTATGGCTACACCTTC. Its protein is CKVRSGYGYTF.

The chain employs TRBV6-5 and TRBJ1-3, with D perhaps TRBD1 (5 bases). Germline CDR1 and CDR2: MNHEY and SVGAGI. Trimming removed 0 bases from V and 2 bases from J, with 8 bases in between. This CDR3 is built from 15 residues. CDR3 sequence (DNA): TGTGCCAGCAGTTACTCTGGGGCAGCTGGAAACACCATATATTTT. Its translation is CASSYSGAAGNTIYF.

This rearrangement joins TRBV4-2 to TRBJ2-7; tentative D call: TRBD2 (6 bases). Trimming removed 1 base from V and 3 bases from J, with 10 bases in between. The germline V gene encodes CDR1 LGHNA and CDR2 YNFKEQ. The CDR3 is 14 amino acids. The CDR3 sequence: CASSQGDSLYEQYF. CDR3 bases: TGTGCCAGCAGCCAAGGGGACTCCCTCTACGAGCAGTACTTC.

This clone was observed once. This chain joins TRBV18 and TRBJ2-3; 11 bases map to TRBD2. J gave up 4 bases and V 2 bases, and 8 bases lay outside the gene matches. Germline V CDR1 and CDR2: KGHSH, LQKENI. The CDR3 sequence is 17 residues long. The CDR3: CASSPNSGRAGADTQYF. The CDR3 DNA reads TGTGCCAGCTCACCAAATAGCGGGAGGGCCGGCGCAGATACGCAGTATTTT.

This clone has a single count. The CDR3 bases are TGTGCCAGCAGCCAAAGTGAACAGAGCGAGCTGTTTTTT. Translation: CASSQSEQSELFF. V is TRBV4-2 and J is TRBJ2-2; D not certain. The germline V gene encodes CDR1 LGHNA and CDR2 YNFKEQ. The V end lost 2 bases, the J end lost 11 bases, and 12 bases lay between the germline ends. The CDR3 covers 13 residues.

The genes are TRBV3-1 (or the pseudogene TRBV3-2) and TRBJ2-7; possible D gene TRBD1, 6 bases. Germline V gives CDR1 LGHDT, CDR2 YNNKEL (reference sequence). V shed 2 bases and J shed 2 bases, with 16 bases lying between them. The CDR3 runs to 16 residues. The CDR3 nucleotides read TGTGCCAGCAGCCAAAGAGCACAGGGCTTTCCCTACGAGCAGTACTTC. Translating gives CASSQRAQGFPYEQYF.

Of note for this clone: Different DNA sequences within this sample yield the same CDR3. V and J are TRBV12-5 and TRBJ2-3; D is perhaps TRBD1 (6 bases). V lost 6 bases and J 0 bases, leaving 13 bases between the germline ends. Per the germline V gene, CDR1 is LGHNT and CDR2 is FRNRAP. The CDR3 contains 15 residues. CDR3: CASGPQGQSTDTQYF. The CDR3 bases are TGTGCTAGTGGACCTCAAGGACAGAGCACAGATACGCAGTATTTT. The full variable domain, with the rest looked up from reference TRBV12-5 and TRBJ2-3, is DARVTQTPRHKVTEMGQEVTMRCQPILGHNTVFWYRQTMMQGLELLAYFRNRAPLDDSGMPKDRFSAEMPDATLATLKIQPSEPRDSAVYFCASGPQGQSTDTQYFGPGTRLTVL.

This chain links TRBV6-5 with TRBJ2-5; the match to TRBD2 covers 10 bases. The V and J ends lost 6 bases and 5 bases, in that order; junction bases with no gene match: 9. CDR1 is MNHEY and CDR2 is SVGAGI in the germline V gene. The CDR3 contains 15 residues. CDR3 sequence reads: CASRPTSGKTETQYF. CDR3 DNA sequence: TGTGCCAGCAGACCAACTAGCGGGAAAACGGAGACCCAGTACTTC.

This clone was recorded a few times. The chain's CDR3 is CASSQMTTGKTEAFF. Here the CDR3 DNA reads TGTGCCAGCAGCCAAATGACTACAGGGAAAACTGAAGCTTTCTTT. J is TRBJ1-1 and V is TRBV6-2 or TRBV6-3, with D possibly being TRBD1 (6 bases). From germline, CDR1 is MNHEY and CDR2 SVGEGT. V shed 6 bases and J shed 5 bases, with 19 bases lying between them. The CDR3 runs 15 residues.

In this sample, this clone turned up once. The chain carries TRBV7-8 and TRBJ1-3; tentatively, D is TRBD1 (5 bases). The germline gives CDR1 SGHVS, CDR2 FQNEAQ. The germline V and J ends were trimmed by 6 bases and 0 bases, with 12 bases remaining between them. The CDR3 consists of 15 residues. This chain's CDR3 is CASRPQAHSGNTIYF. CDR3 bases: TGTGCCAGCAGGCCACAGGCGCACTCTGGAAACACCATATATTTT.